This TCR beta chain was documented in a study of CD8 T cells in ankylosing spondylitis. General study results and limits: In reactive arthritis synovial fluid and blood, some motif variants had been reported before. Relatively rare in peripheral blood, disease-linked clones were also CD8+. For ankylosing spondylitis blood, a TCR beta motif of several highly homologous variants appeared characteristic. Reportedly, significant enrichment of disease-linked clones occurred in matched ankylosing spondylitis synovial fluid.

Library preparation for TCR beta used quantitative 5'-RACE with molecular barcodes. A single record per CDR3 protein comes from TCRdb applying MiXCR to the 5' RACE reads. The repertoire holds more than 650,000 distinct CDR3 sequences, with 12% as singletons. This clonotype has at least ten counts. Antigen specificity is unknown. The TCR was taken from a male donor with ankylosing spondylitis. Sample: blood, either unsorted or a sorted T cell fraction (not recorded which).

The DNA of the CDR3 is TGTGCCAGCAGTTCCGGGACAGGCCGATACGAGCAGTACTTC. It encodes CASSSGTGRYEQYF. This rearrangement joins TRBV28 to TRBJ2-7; 8 bases are shared with TRBD1. The junction had 6 bases not matched to a gene; V was cut back by 4 bases and J by 4 bases. The germline V gene has CDR1 MDHEN and CDR2 SYDVKM. The CDR3 is 14 amino acids.